A single sample is the source of the 32 T cell receptor beta chains below, sequenced in a study of neurological immune-mediated disorders. TCRdb re-called the 5' RACE reads through MiXCR, storing one row per CDR3 protein. The repertoire includes some 60,000 distinct CDR3 sequences, 4.5% to 5.5% of them detected once, and around 3.5% sits in the top ten. Sequencing was performed on PBMCs. The receptor set was obtained from a woman in her fifties or sixties with multiple sclerosis.

The CDR3, as DNA: TGCGCCAGCAGCCAAGCTAACGGGGCTGCAGATACGCAGTATTTT. It codes for CASSQANGAADTQYF. This chain uses TRBV4-3 with TRBJ2-3; possibly TRBD1 or TRBD2 for D (5 bases each). Germline loops: CDR1 LGHNA, CDR2 YSLEER. CDR3 length equals 15 residues. Trimming took 1 base from V and 4 from J, leaving 12 bases between them.

There are many counts of this clonotype. The V gene is TRBV7-9, the J gene TRBJ1-6, with D maybe TRBD1 (5 bases). Trimming stripped 7 bases from V and 7 bases from J, with 11 bases between. Germline CDR1 reads SEHNR; CDR2 reads FQNEAQ (reference sequence). The CDR3 loop spans 13 amino acids. The CDR3 DNA follows: TGTGCCAGCAACTTCGAGGGGAATTCACCCCTCCACTTT. Its protein product is CASNFEGNSPLHF.

This clonotype occurred a few times. The V call is TRBV20-1, the J call TRBJ1-5; D gene unclear. V shed 6 bases and J shed 5 bases, with 11 bases lying between them. Germline assignment: CDR1 DFQATT and CDR2 SNEGSKA (reference sequence). The CDR3 loop spans 12 amino acids. CDR3 bases: TGCAGTGCAAAGAAAATTTATCAGCCCCAGCATTTT. Translation gives CSAKKIYQPQHF.

This clonotype was recorded many times. CDR3 sequence: CASSLRQGSDTQYF. In DNA form, the CDR3 reads TGCGCCAGCAGCTTGCGTCAGGGATCAGATACGCAGTATTTT. The chain employs TRBV5-1 and TRBJ2-3; tentative D call: TRBD1 (5 bases). The CDR3 consists of 14 residues. With 1 base removed from V and 4 bases from J, the gap between germline ends came to 10 bases. Germline V gene sequence: CDR1 SGHRS, CDR2 YFSETQ.

This clonotype was detected many times. V is TRBV6-2 or TRBV6-3 and J is TRBJ2-1; maybe TRBD2 (5 bases). The V gene's germline CDR1 is MNHEY and CDR2 SVGEGT. V was trimmed by 4 bases and J by 5 bases, leaving 15 bases between them. The CDR3 consists of 15 residues. The CDR3 sequence is CASSLATTRNNEQFF. The CDR3 DNA is TGTGCCAGCAGTTTAGCGACTACCCGAAACAATGAGCAGTTCTTC.

This clonotype was observed many times. This sequence joins TRBV7-9 and TRBJ1-2; 7 bases line up with TRBD1. Germline CDR1 is SEHNR and CDR2 is FQNEAQ (reference sequence). The CDR3 loop spans 16 amino acids. V trimming: 5 bases; J trimming: 0 bases; junction bases outside the gene matches: 9. CDR3 sequence: CASSLFYGTANYGYTF. The DNA of the CDR3 is TGTGCCAGCAGCCTTTTCTACGGGACAGCTAACTATGGCTACACCTTC.

There are many counts of this clonotype. The rearrangement uses TRBV5-1 and TRBJ2-3; 8 nucleotides line up with TRBD2. This CDR3 contains 17 residues. From germline, CDR1 is SGHRS and CDR2 YFSETQ. V lost 4 bases, J lost 2 bases, and 12 bases stayed unmatched. The CDR3, as DNA: TGCGCCAGCAGCCCGGCCGTACTAGCGGAGATCACAGATACGCAGTATTTT. This codes for CASSPAVLAEITDTQYF.

In its sample, this clonotype was seen a few times. The CDR3 spells CASTAQTTGNTIYF. The CDR3 DNA sequence: TGTGCCAGCACCGCGCAGACGACTGGAAACACCATATATTTT. The chain uses TRBV12-3 or TRBV12-4 and TRBJ1-3; no clear D. The V end was cut by 7 bases, the J end by 2 bases, with 12 bases between. This CDR3 comprises 14 residues.

This clonotype was seen many times. The V gene is TRBV5-1, the J gene TRBJ2-2, with 8 bases identical to TRBD1. V shed 4 bases and J 7 bases; nucleotides not matched to a gene: 12. From germline, CDR1 is SGHRS and CDR2 YFSETQ. The CDR3 contains 16 residues. CDR3 DNA: TGCGCCAGCAGCAGGAGGGCAGGGGGCGCCGACGGGGAGCTGTTTTTT. Its protein is CASSRRAGGADGELFF.

This clonotype showed up many times. The V gene is TRBV20-1, the J gene TRBJ1-5; D possibly corresponds to TRBD1 (6 bases). The CDR3 has 14 residues. The V gene's germline CDR1 is DFQATT and CDR2 SNEGSKA (reference sequence). Deletions cut 6 bases from V and 0 bases from J, with 12 bases between. CDR3 nucleotide sequence: TGCAGTGCCAATCAGGGGAATAGCAATCAGCCCCAGCATTTT. This translates into CSANQGNSNQPQHF.

This clonotype was seen more than once but under ten times. This could be a read error, since a much larger clone is one nucleotide away. The chain couples TRBV12-3 or TRBV12-4 to TRBJ1-5; the D is unclear. This CDR3 region has 12 residues. Here the CDR3 DNA reads TGTGCCAGCAGCCGGGCCTTTCAGCCCCAGAATTTT. Protein product: CASSRAFQPQNF.

This clonotype was picked up many times. The J gene is TRBJ2-5, the V gene TRBV29-1; unclear D gene. Looked up from germline, CDR1 is SQVTM and CDR2 is ANQGSEA. Trimming stripped 8 bases from V and 1 base from J, with 11 bases between. The CDR3 totals 12 residues. This CDR3 reads CSTNLFQETQYF. The CDR3 nucleotides read TGCAGCACCAACCTCTTCCAAGAGACCCAGTACTTC.

This clonotype was picked up many times. The chain carries TRBV4-3 and TRBJ2-1; weak D call: TRBD1 (6 bases). Deletions cut 0 bases from V and 5 bases from J, with 11 bases between. The V gene's germline CDR1 is LGHNA and CDR2 YSLEER. The CDR3 runs to 15 residues. CDR3 region: CASSQDRGHNNEQFF. The CDR3, as DNA: TGCGCCAGCAGCCAAGATCGGGGACACAACAATGAGCAGTTCTTC.

The J gene is TRBJ2-5, the V gene TRBV11-2; D call uncertain. The CDR3 totals 15 residues. Trimming removed 0 bases at V and 0 bases at J, with 8 bases between. CDR1 and CDR2 from the germline V gene are SGHAT and FQNNGV. The CDR3 sequence: CASSLDGKYQETQYF. The CDR3 DNA reads TGTGCCAGCAGCTTAGATGGGAAGTACCAAGAGACCCAGTACTTC.

Turning to this clonotype: A read error is possible here, since a much larger clone lies one base away. This rearrangement joins TRBV3-1 to TRBJ1-5; D unclear. The CDR3 has 15 residues. CDR1 is LGHDT, CDR2 YNNKEL, per germline (reference sequence). DNA of the CDR3: TGTGCCAGCAGCCAAGAATACGGCGTCCATCAGCCCCAGAATTTT. Protein sequence: CASSQEYGVHQPQNF.

This clonotype was seen ten or more times. This chain connects TRBV20-1 to TRBJ2-7; TRBD2 agrees at 9 bases. This CDR3 spans 15 amino acids. Germline assignment: CDR1 DFQATT and CDR2 SNEGSKA (reference sequence). Germline trimming cut 1 base from V and 5 bases from J; bases unmatched to any gene: 9. CDR3 sequence reads: CSARGVGGGDHEQYF. Here the CDR3 DNA reads TGCAGTGCTAGAGGGGTTGGCGGGGGGGACCACGAGCAGTACTTC.

This clonotype was counted ten times or more. The chain combines TRBV9 with TRBJ2-4; D not certain. This CDR3 has 15 residues. CDR1 is SGDLS and CDR2 is YYNGEE in the germline V gene. The V gene lost 3 bases and the J gene lost 3 bases, with 13 bases spanning the gap. The CDR3 is CASSEGILDKNIQYF. The CDR3 coding sequence is TGTGCCAGCAGCGAAGGTATCCTAGACAAAAACATTCAGTACTTC.

Ten or more counts support this clonotype. DNA of the CDR3: TGCAGTGCCCTGACAGGGGGCTACACTGAAGCTTTCTTT. This translates into CSALTGGYTEAFF. The V call is TRBV20-1, the J call TRBJ1-1, with TRBD1 matching 10 bases. V was clipped by 6 bases and J by 3 bases; unmatched bases: 4. The germline V gene has CDR1 DFQATT and CDR2 SNEGSKA (reference sequence). The CDR3 is 13 residues long.

Remarks on this clonotype: Possible read error: a much larger clone is one base away. The genes are TRBV5-1 and TRBJ2-3; a possible D gene is TRBD2 (6 bases). CDR3 length: 14 amino acids. Germline-derived CDR1 and CDR2 are SGHRS and YFSETQ. The germline V and J ends were trimmed by 7 bases and 2 bases, with 14 bases remaining between them. The CDR3 region is CASGGTIYTDTQYF. CDR3 DNA sequence: TGCGCCAGCGGGGGGACGATTTACACAGATACGCAGTATTTT.

In regard to this clonotype: It may be a read error: a sequence one base away is much more abundant. The V call is TRBV7-6, the J call TRBJ2-5, with TRBD1 matching over 10 bases. The CDR3 contains 14 residues. Germline V lookup: CDR1 SGHVS, CDR2 FNYEAQ. CDR3 in amino acids: CASNMIGQGETKYF. DNA for the CDR3: TGTGCCAGCAACATGATAGGACAGGGGGAGACCAAGTACTTC.

This clonotype was observed many times. The chain joins TRBV2 to TRBJ2-3, with 10 bases matching TRBD1. Germline CDR1 SNHLY, CDR2 FYNNEI. The V and J ends lost 6 bases and 1 base, in that order; junction bases with no gene match: 4. This CDR3 has 15 residues. In DNA, the CDR3 is TGTGCCAGCAGGAGGGGGACAGGGGGCACAGATACGCAGTATTTT. This translates into CASRRGTGGTDTQYF.

The sample holds many counts of this clonotype. The CDR3 here is CSAQPSGLTDTQYF. The CDR3 DNA follows: TGCAGTGCCCAACCTAGCGGGCTGACAGATACGCAGTATTTT. The V call is TRBV20-1, the J call TRBJ2-3; 8 nucleotides agree with TRBD2. With V trimmed by 6 bases and J by 3 bases, 8 bases remained unmatched. The germline gives CDR1 DFQATT, CDR2 SNEGSKA (reference sequence). This CDR3 contains 14 residues.

This clonotype has a count of ten or more. V is TRBV4-1 and J is TRBJ2-3; D is perhaps TRBD1 or TRBD2 (5 bases each). Trimming cost V 0 bases and J 4 bases, with 11 bases left between them. The CDR3 loop spans 15 amino acids. The germline V gene has CDR1 MGHRA and CDR2 YSYEKL. In DNA form, the CDR3 reads TGCGCCAGCAGCCAAGAGGGCCGGGGCCCAGATACGCAGTATTTT. Its protein is CASSQEGRGPDTQYF.

This clonotype occurred many times. The chain has TRBV7-2 and TRBJ1-4; the D is unclear. The germline CDR1 and CDR2 sequences are SGHTA and FQGNSA. The CDR3 has 13 amino acids. Trimming cost V 3 bases and J 4 bases, with 6 bases left between them. DNA of the CDR3: TGTGCCAGCAGCTTTGGCGGTAATGAAAAACTGTTTTTT. Its translation: CASSFGGNEKLFF.

This clonotype was observed at least ten times. The V and J genes are TRBV7-2 and TRBJ2-5; no definite D call. This CDR3 spans 12 amino acids. Germline V gives CDR1 SGHTA, CDR2 FQGNSA. Trimming pared 1 base from V and 5 bases from J, leaving 5 bases between. The CDR3 loop is CASSLVRETQYF. The CDR3 DNA is TGTGCCAGCAGCTTAGTTAGGGAGACCCAGTACTTC.

Points on this clonotype: The junction and the germline gene differ at one end; a read error may be behind it. The gene calls are TRBV29-1 and TRBJ2-2; D gene ambiguous. This CDR3 has 13 amino acids. CDR1 and CDR2 (germline): SQVTM, ANQGSEA. CDR3 nucleotides: TGCAGCTTTGACATGGAGAACACCGGGGAGCTGTTTTTT. Translation gives CSFDMENTGELFF.

This clonotype was detected ten times or more. The chain links TRBV29-1 to TRBJ2-1; D not certain. The CDR3 runs 13 residues. The germline CDR1 and CDR2 sequences are SQVTM and ANQGSEA. V was trimmed by 3 bases and J by 2 bases, leaving 8 bases between them. The DNA for the CDR3 is TGCAGCGTTGATAAGAGCGCCTACAATGAGCAGTTCTTC. This encodes CSVDKSAYNEQFF.

This clonotype was counted many times. The J gene is TRBJ1-6, the V gene TRBV5-1; 9 bases align to TRBD1. Germline V gene sequence: CDR1 SGHRS, CDR2 YFSETQ. CDR3 length: 15 residues. The V gene end was trimmed by 4 bases and the J gene end by 9 bases; junction bases not matched to a gene: 8. Here the CDR3 reads CASSLDRGGFSPLHF. The CDR3, as DNA: TGCGCCAGCAGCCTGGACAGGGGCGGGTTTTCACCCCTCCACTTT.

This clonotype was counted at least ten times. The gene calls are TRBV18 and TRBJ1-4, with D possibly being TRBD1 (6 bases). The germline V and J ends were trimmed by 6 bases and 8 bases, with 19 bases remaining between them. Per the germline V gene, CDR1 is KGHSH and CDR2 is LQKENI. CDR3 size: 15 residues. The CDR3 nucleotides read TGTGCCAGCTCCCCAATTTCCTCGGACAGCGAAAAACTGTTTTTT. It is translated as CASSPISSDSEKLFF.

A single count supports this clonotype. A clone one base away is much larger, so this may be a read error. The V gene is TRBV10-3, the J gene TRBJ2-5, with 11 bases matching TRBD2. There are 15 residues in the CDR3. Per the germline V gene, CDR1 is ENHRY and CDR2 is SYGVKD. As DNA, the CDR3 is TGTGCCATCAGGGCCACTAGCGGGGGCCAGGAGACCAAGTACTTC. Amino acid sequence: CAIRATSGGQETKYF.

The CDR3 is CASSWVYNEQFF. The CDR3 DNA sequence: TGCGCCAGCAGCTGGGTGTACAATGAGCAGTTCTTC. This chain joins TRBV5-1 and TRBJ2-1; D unresolved. The CDR3 covers 12 residues. The V gene lost 3 bases and the J gene lost 4 bases, with 5 bases spanning the gap. Germline CDR1 is SGHRS and CDR2 is YFSETQ.

At least ten counts were recorded for this clonotype. The CDR3 protein is CASRRAGGAETQYF. DNA of the CDR3: TGTGCCAGCAGGCGAGCGGGGGGCGCAGAGACCCAGTACTTC. The chain has TRBV12-3 or TRBV12-4 and TRBJ2-5; 9 bases fit TRBD2. CDR3 length: 14 amino acids. V lost 6 bases and J lost 4; bases outside the gene matches: 6.